In this sample, the clone carrying this TCR beta chain turned up a few times. This sample is part of a study of control samples from healthy donors and cancer patients. This CDR3 has 15 residues. V shed 5 bases and J 10 bases; nucleotides not matched to a gene: 8. Germline CDR1 reads MRHNA; CDR2 reads SNTAGT. Assay: immunoSEQ multiplex PCR; the TCRdb copy retains only in-frame clones and omits some. The sample consists of 150,000 to 200,000 clones, around 90% of them appearing once. The V gene is TRBV6-4, the J gene TRBJ2-1; 13 bases line up with TRBD2. The sequenced material came from blood. The TCR comes from a woman between 45 and 65 years old in good health. The CDR3 spells CASSPGLAGAEEQFF. CDR3 nucleotide sequence: TGTGCCAGCAGTCCCGGACTAGCGGGAGCAGAGGAGCAGTTCTTC.